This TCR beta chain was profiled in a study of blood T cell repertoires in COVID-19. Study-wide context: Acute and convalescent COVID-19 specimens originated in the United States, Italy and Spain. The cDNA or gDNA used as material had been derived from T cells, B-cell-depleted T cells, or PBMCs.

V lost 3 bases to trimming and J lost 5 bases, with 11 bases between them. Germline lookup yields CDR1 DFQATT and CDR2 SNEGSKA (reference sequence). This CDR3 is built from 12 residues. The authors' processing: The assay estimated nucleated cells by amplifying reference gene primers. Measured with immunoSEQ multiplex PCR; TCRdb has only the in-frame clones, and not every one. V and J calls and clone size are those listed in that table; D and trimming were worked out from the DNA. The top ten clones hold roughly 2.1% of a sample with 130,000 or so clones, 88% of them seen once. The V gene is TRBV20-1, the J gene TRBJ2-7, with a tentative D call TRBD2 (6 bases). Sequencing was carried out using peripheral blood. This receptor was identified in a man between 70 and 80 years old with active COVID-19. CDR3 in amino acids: CSASPSENEQYF. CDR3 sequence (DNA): TGCAGTGCTAGTCCTAGCGAGAACGAGCAGTACTTC.